A selection of T cell receptor beta chains follows, all from one sample in a study of T cells in Graves' hyperthyroidism and ophthalmopathy. TCRdb called the multiplex PCR reads again in MiXCR, with one record for every CDR3 protein. The sample shows about 290,000 distinct CDR3 sequences, roughly 15% of them seen only once. The sequencing input was blood. These receptors all come from a young man with Graves' hyperthyroidism. The CDR3 runs from the conserved cysteine through the conserved F or W. D genes are given only for firm matches. Clone size is given for some rows only: seen once, a few or many times, or a class if the clone is expanded.

V: TRBV12-3/TRBV12-4; D: NA; size: many; J: TRBJ2-7; CDR3: CASRGGYEQYF; DNA: TGTGCCAGCAGGGGCGGCTACGAGCAGTACTTC
V: TRBV20-1; D: NA; size: few; J: TRBJ1-3; CDR3: CSALDSTSGNTIYF; DNA: TGCAGTGCCCTGGACTCAACCTCTGGAAACACCATATATTTT
V: TRBV5-1; D: TRBD1; size: many; J: TRBJ1-4; CDR3: CASSRGQGRSEKLFF; DNA: TGCGCCAGCAGCCGCGGACAGGGCCGAAGTGAAAAACTGTTTTTT
V: TRBV27; D: NA; size: few; J: TRBJ2-1; CDR3: CASSHPLSYNEQFF; DNA: TGTGCCAGCTCCCATCCTCTCTCCTACAATGAGCAGTTCTTC
V: TRBV7-8; D: NA; size: many; J: TRBJ2-5; CDR3: CASSLDLSGETQYF; DNA: TGTGCCAGCAGCTTAGATTTGTCGGGAGAGACCCAGTACTTC
V: TRBV12-3/TRBV12-4; D: NA; size: many; J: TRBJ2-1; CDR3: CASSPSRQGLIYSAGPYNEQFF; DNA: TGTGCCAGCAGCCCAAGTCGGCAGGGGCTTATTTATTCCGCGGGCCCATACAATGAGCAGTTCTTC
V: TRBV28; D: TRBD2; size: NA; J: TRBJ2-7; CDR3: CATRGGGTSAYEQYF; DNA: TGTGCCACCAGGGGGGGGGGGACTAGCGCCTACGAGCAGTACTTC
V: TRBV7-9; D: NA; size: NA; J: TRBJ2-7; CDR3: CASRPQGGRGYEQYF; DNA: TGTGCCAGCAGACCCCAGGGGGGAAGGGGCTACGAGCAGTACTTC
V: TRBV2; D: NA; size: many; J: TRBJ1-4; CDR3: CASSGGPRFTLFF; DNA: TGTGCCAGCAGCGGAGGTCCGAGATTTACACTGTTTTTT
V: TRBV24-1; D: NA; size: few; J: TRBJ2-3; CDR3: CATSDVSDTQYF; DNA: TGTGCCACCAGTGATGTAAGCGATACGCAGTATTTT
V: TRBV27; D: NA; size: few; J: TRBJ2-1; CDR3: CASGLGSYNEQFF; DNA: TGTGCCAGCGGGCTAGGTTCCTACAATGAGCAGTTCTTC
V: TRBV11-2; D: TRBD1; size: many; J: TRBJ1-1; CDR3: CASVRVDRLTEAFF; DNA: TGTGCCAGCGTCCGGGTGGACAGGCTAACTGAAGCTTTCTTT
V: TRBV5-1; D: NA; size: few; J: TRBJ1-2; CDR3: CASSLSGYNYGYTF; DNA: TGCGCCAGCAGCTTGAGCGGCTATAACTATGGCTACACCTTC
V: TRBV5-1; D: NA; size: many; J: TRBJ2-7; CDR3: CASSLVSQYEQYF; DNA: TGCGCCAGCAGCTTGGTTAGTCAGTACGAGCAGTACTTC
V: TRBV12-3/TRBV12-4; D: NA; size: many; J: TRBJ1-2; CDR3: CASRYFTGSSYGYTF; DNA: TGTGCCAGCAGATACTTTACCGGGTCTTCCTATGGCTACACCTTC
V: TRBV12-3/TRBV12-4; D: NA; size: many; J: TRBJ2-3; CDR3: CASFLGGGAQYF; DNA: TGTGCCAGTTTCTTGGGCGGAGGGGCGCAGTATTTT
V: TRBV6-1; D: TRBD2; size: many; J: TRBJ2-1; CDR3: CASKTLAGHDSYNEQFF; DNA: TGTGCCAGCAAGACTCTAGCGGGCCACGACAGTTACAATGAGCAGTTCTTC
V: TRBV30; D: TRBD1; size: many; J: TRBJ1-1; CDR3: CAWDGQGGPGGTEAFF; DNA: TGTGCCTGGGACGGACAGGGCGGCCCCGGAGGCACTGAAGCTTTCTTT
V: TRBV5-1; D: TRBD2; size: NA; J: TRBJ2-2; CDR3: CASSLWTSGSTGELFF; DNA: TGCGCCAGCAGCCTATGGACTAGCGGGAGTACCGGGGAGCTGTTTTTT
V: TRBV7-6; D: NA; size: many; J: TRBJ1-5; CDR3: CARWGTQHF; DNA: TGTGCCAGGTGGGGGACCCAGCATTTT
V: TRBV3-1; D: NA; size: many; J: TRBJ2-7; CDR3: CASSQYGEQYF; DNA: TGTGCCAGCAGCCAATACGGAGAGCAGTACTTC
V: TRBV28; D: NA; size: few; J: TRBJ2-7; CDR3: CASSSLALFSYEQYF; DNA: TGTGCCAGCAGTTCCTTGGCGCTTTTCTCCTACGAGCAGTACTTC
V: TRBV28; D: NA; size: many; J: TRBJ1-2; CDR3: CVAAGSAGNGYTF; DNA: TGTGTCGCCGCGGGATCGGCTGGGAATGGCTACACCTTC
V: TRBV7-8; D: NA; size: many; J: TRBJ2-1; CDR3: CASSSPGRGRGSSYNEQFF; DNA: TGTGCCAGCAGCTCACCGGGCAGGGGCCGAGGGAGCTCCTACAATGAGCAGTTCTTC
V: TRBV10-1; D: NA; size: many; J: TRBJ2-2; CDR3: CASSGGGGFTNTGELFF; DNA: TGCGCCAGCTCCGGAGGGGGCGGCTTCACGAACACCGGGGAGCTGTTTTTT
V: TRBV28; D: NA; size: NA; J: TRBJ2-7; CDR3: CASSPKGLASEQYF; DNA: TGTGCCAGCAGCCCTAAAGGTCTGGCAAGCGAGCAGTACTTC
V: TRBV12-3/TRBV12-4; D: NA; size: many; J: TRBJ1-5; CDR3: CASSLRGPYSNQPQHF; DNA: TGTGCCAGCAGTTTAAGGGGACCCTATAGCAATCAGCCCCAGCATTTT
V: TRBV12-3/TRBV12-4; D: TRBD2; size: many; J: TRBJ2-1; CDR3: CASSTTSGSGNEQFF; DNA: TGTGCCAGCAGTACGACTAGCGGGAGCGGCAATGAGCAGTTCTTC
V: TRBV29-1; D: NA; size: few; J: TRBJ1-3; CDR3: CSVGRTNTIYF; DNA: TGCAGCGTTGGTCGGACGAACACCATATATTTT
V: TRBV5-1; D: NA; size: NA; J: TRBJ2-3; CDR3: CASSSGPETDTQYF; DNA: TGCGCCAGCAGCTCCGGACCAGAAACAGATACGCAGTATTTT
V: TRBV10-3; D: NA; size: many; J: TRBJ1-1; CDR3: CAISLTENTEAFF; DNA: TGTGCCATCAGTCTGACAGAGAACACTGAAGCTTTCTTT
V: TRBV6-1; D: NA; size: many; J: TRBJ2-5; CDR3: CASSDEQGGETQYF; DNA: TGTGCCAGCAGCGACGAACAGGGCGGCGAGACCCAGTACTTC
V: TRBV14; D: NA; size: many; J: TRBJ2-7; CDR3: CASSHLSSYEQYF; DNA: TGTGCCAGCAGCCACCTTTCGTCCTACGAGCAGTACTTC
V: TRBV3-1; D: NA; size: many; J: TRBJ2-3; CDR3: CASSPNPGLAQYF; DNA: TGTGCCAGCAGCCCCAATCCGGGATTAGCGCAGTATTTT
V: TRBV7-9; D: NA; size: many; J: TRBJ2-7; CDR3: CASSLKEAYEQYF; DNA: TGTGCCAGCAGCCTGAAAGAGGCCTACGAGCAGTACTTC
V: TRBV9; D: NA; size: NA; J: TRBJ1-3; CDR3: CASSSRDNGNTIYF; DNA: TGTGCCAGCAGCTCCAGGGACAACGGAAACACCATATATTTT
V: TRBV12-3/TRBV12-4; D: NA; size: many; J: TRBJ1-4; CDR3: CASSLGGGTNEKLFF; DNA: TGTGCCAGCAGTTTGGGGGGAGGAACTAATGAAAAACTGTTTTTT
V: TRBV20-1; D: NA; size: many; J: TRBJ2-1; CDR3: CSIGPGVVNEQFF; DNA: TGCAGCATAGGGCCGGGAGTAGTTAATGAGCAGTTCTTC
V: TRBV27; D: TRBD1; size: few; J: TRBJ1-4; CDR3: CARRTGGRWTNEKLFF; DNA: TGTGCCAGGCGGACAGGGGGTAGGTGGACTAATGAAAAACTGTTTTTT
V: TRBV11-2; D: NA; size: NA; J: TRBJ1-5; CDR3: CASSLSYGRNQPQHF; DNA: TGTGCCAGCAGTCTATCCTATGGGCGCAATCAGCCCCAGCATTTT
V: TRBV18; D: NA; size: NA; J: TRBJ1-1; CDR3: CASSVPDTTEAFF; DNA: TGTGCCAGCTCAGTACCGGACACCACTGAAGCTTTCTTT
V: TRBV18; D: NA; size: NA; J: TRBJ2-2; CDR3: CASSPWGKNTGELFF; DNA: TGTGCCAGCTCACCTTGGGGGAAGAACACCGGGGAGCTGTTTTTT
V: TRBV7-6; D: TRBD1; size: once; J: TRBJ1-2; CDR3: CASSQGEFSGYTF; DNA: TGTGCCAGCAGTCAGGGGGAGTTTAGTGGCTACACCTTC
V: TRBV20-1; D: TRBD2; size: many; J: TRBJ2-7; CDR3: CSARVASGNGYEQYF; DNA: TGCAGTGCTAGGGTGGCTAGCGGGAATGGGTACGAGCAGTACTTC
V: TRBV12-3/TRBV12-4; D: NA; size: few; J: TRBJ1-5; CDR3: CASSLAGVGNQPQHF; DNA: TGTGCCAGCAGTTTGGCGGGGGTCGGCAATCAGCCCCAGCATTTT
V: TRBV3-1; D: NA; size: few; J: TRBJ2-1; CDR3: CASSQVGGLGYNEQFF; DNA: TGTGCCAGCAGCCAAGTCGGGGGACTCGGGTACAATGAGCAGTTCTTC
V: TRBV15; D: NA; size: NA; J: TRBJ1-5; CDR3: CATSRVGNNQPQHF; DNA: TGTGCCACCAGCAGAGTGGGGAACAATCAGCCCCAGCATTTT
V: TRBV27; D: NA; size: many; J: TRBJ1-1; CDR3: CASSALGEANTEAFF; DNA: TGTGCCAGCAGTGCCCTCGGTGAAGCGAACACTGAAGCTTTCTTT
V: TRBV28; D: TRBD1; size: many; J: TRBJ2-7; CDR3: CASASSGTAYEQYF; DNA: TGTGCCAGCGCGAGCTCCGGGACAGCTTACGAGCAGTACTTC
V: TRBV10-3; D: NA; size: NA; J: TRBJ2-2; CDR3: CAISDFTGRTFDTGELFF; DNA: TGTGCCATCAGTGACTTTACAGGGAGAACATTCGACACCGGGGAGCTGTTTTTT
V: TRBV30; D: NA; size: many; J: TRBJ1-6; CDR3: CAWSEGGSFGSPLHF; DNA: TGTGCCTGGAGTGAAGGAGGGAGTTTCGGTTCACCCCTCCACTTT
V: TRBV12-3/TRBV12-4; D: TRBD2; size: many; J: TRBJ2-5; CDR3: CASSRTSGGETQYF; DNA: TGTGCCAGCAGCCGGACTAGCGGGGGTGAGACCCAGTACTTC
V: TRBV7-3; D: TRBD1; size: NA; J: TRBJ2-2; CDR3: CASSLLRTGRSGELFF; DNA: TGTGCCAGCAGCTTATTAAGGACAGGGAGATCCGGGGAGCTGTTTTTT
V: TRBV12-5; D: NA; size: many; J: TRBJ1-1; CDR3: CASGLAPGTEAFF; DNA: TGTGCTAGTGGTTTGGCCCCGGGGACTGAAGCTTTCTTT